The sequence of this TCR beta chain was determined in a study of long-term antiretroviral therapy in people with HIV. On the study more broadly: The earliest samples predate the 2015 immediate-ART recommendation by about a decade. Study conclusions and caveats: Gathering of blood took place between about 2003 and 2018, possibly under older ART regimens.

Sequencing used immunoSEQ v3.0 at survey level. Assay: immunoSEQ multiplex PCR; the TCRdb copy retains only in-frame clones and omits some. The repertoire includes 10,000 to 15,000 clones, 88% of them detected once, and around 20% sits in the top ten. The V gene lost 4 bases and the J gene lost 6 bases, with 10 bases spanning the gap. The CDR3 length is 12 residues. The germline CDR1 and CDR2 sequences are ENHRY and SYGVKD. This clone is categorized as medium-sized. The antigen remains undetermined. The sample consisted of unsorted PBMCs, taken 2.1 years after starting antiretroviral therapy. V usage is TRBV10-3 and J usage is TRBJ2-7; D uncertain. The source of this sequence is a woman aged 40 to 50 with HIV. The CDR3 here is CAISGGLGEQYF. The CDR3 DNA is TGTGCCATCAGTGGTGGCCTCGGCGAGCAGTACTTC.